This T cell receptor beta chain was obtained from a study of shared clonotypes between healthy human individuals. About the study: The study enrolled a couple of women and a few men aged 18 to 49.

The study's findings and limits: A handful of donors held 5% to 5.5% of naive CD4 clonotypes in common.

At a deep level, the assay was run. Measured with immunoSEQ multiplex PCR; TCRdb has only the in-frame clones, and not every one. This sample yields about 2,500,000 clones, of which around 90% are seen a single time; over 0.12% belongs to the top ten. Free of recent acute infections or vaccinations, the donors were healthy HIV-negative adults. As concerns this clone: No antigen is known for it.

The TCR comes from a man aged 18 to 30 in good health. Sequencing used naive CD4+ T cells sorted from blood. The subset: CD45RA+ positively selected.

CDR3 bases: TGTGCCAGTTCTTCAGGGGACTATACGCAGTATTTT. This gives the protein CASSSGDYTQYF. This chain joins TRBV6-6 and TRBJ2-3, with D perhaps given as TRBD1 or TRBD2 (6 bases each). Germline CDR1 is MNHNY and CDR2 is SVGAGI (reference sequence). The CDR3 has 12 amino acids. Trimming stripped 9 bases from V and 7 bases from J, with 14 bases between.